This TCR beta chain was sequenced in a study of T cells in Graves' hyperthyroidism and ophthalmopathy. The CDR3 contains 15 residues. The germline gives CDR1 SGDLS, CDR2 YYNGEE. V was clipped by 0 bases and J by 0 bases, with 10 bases between them. PBMCs were derived from around 10 ml fresh peripheral blood. TCR beta CDR3 sequences were amplified from RNA transcripts. The primer set for the first-round RT-PCR of the TCR CDR3 was HTBI. TCRdb called the multiplex PCR reads again in MiXCR, with one record for every CDR3 protein. Among approximately 370,000 distinct CDR3 sequences listed, 14% to 15% were seen once.

The sample consisted of blood. The genes are TRBV9 and TRBJ2-7, with a weak D call TRBD2 (6 bases). The TCR originated in a woman aged 30 to 39 with Graves' hyperthyroidism. The CDR3 is CASSVDGGGSYEQYF. In DNA, the CDR3 is TGTGCCAGCAGCGTAGACGGGGGAGGCTCCTACGAGCAGTACTTC.